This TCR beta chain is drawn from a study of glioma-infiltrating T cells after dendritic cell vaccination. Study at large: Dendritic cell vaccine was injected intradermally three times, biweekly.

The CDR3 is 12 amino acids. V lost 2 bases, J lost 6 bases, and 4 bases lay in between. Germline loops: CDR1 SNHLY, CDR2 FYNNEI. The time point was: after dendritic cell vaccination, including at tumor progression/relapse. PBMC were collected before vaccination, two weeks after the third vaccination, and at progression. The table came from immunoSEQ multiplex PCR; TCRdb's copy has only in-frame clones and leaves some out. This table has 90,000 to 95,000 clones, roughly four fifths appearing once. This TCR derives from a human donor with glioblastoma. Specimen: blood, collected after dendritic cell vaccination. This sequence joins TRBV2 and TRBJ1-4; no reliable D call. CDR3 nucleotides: TGTGCCAGCAGTGAAAGCGATGAAAAACTGTTTTTT. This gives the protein CASSESDEKLFF.